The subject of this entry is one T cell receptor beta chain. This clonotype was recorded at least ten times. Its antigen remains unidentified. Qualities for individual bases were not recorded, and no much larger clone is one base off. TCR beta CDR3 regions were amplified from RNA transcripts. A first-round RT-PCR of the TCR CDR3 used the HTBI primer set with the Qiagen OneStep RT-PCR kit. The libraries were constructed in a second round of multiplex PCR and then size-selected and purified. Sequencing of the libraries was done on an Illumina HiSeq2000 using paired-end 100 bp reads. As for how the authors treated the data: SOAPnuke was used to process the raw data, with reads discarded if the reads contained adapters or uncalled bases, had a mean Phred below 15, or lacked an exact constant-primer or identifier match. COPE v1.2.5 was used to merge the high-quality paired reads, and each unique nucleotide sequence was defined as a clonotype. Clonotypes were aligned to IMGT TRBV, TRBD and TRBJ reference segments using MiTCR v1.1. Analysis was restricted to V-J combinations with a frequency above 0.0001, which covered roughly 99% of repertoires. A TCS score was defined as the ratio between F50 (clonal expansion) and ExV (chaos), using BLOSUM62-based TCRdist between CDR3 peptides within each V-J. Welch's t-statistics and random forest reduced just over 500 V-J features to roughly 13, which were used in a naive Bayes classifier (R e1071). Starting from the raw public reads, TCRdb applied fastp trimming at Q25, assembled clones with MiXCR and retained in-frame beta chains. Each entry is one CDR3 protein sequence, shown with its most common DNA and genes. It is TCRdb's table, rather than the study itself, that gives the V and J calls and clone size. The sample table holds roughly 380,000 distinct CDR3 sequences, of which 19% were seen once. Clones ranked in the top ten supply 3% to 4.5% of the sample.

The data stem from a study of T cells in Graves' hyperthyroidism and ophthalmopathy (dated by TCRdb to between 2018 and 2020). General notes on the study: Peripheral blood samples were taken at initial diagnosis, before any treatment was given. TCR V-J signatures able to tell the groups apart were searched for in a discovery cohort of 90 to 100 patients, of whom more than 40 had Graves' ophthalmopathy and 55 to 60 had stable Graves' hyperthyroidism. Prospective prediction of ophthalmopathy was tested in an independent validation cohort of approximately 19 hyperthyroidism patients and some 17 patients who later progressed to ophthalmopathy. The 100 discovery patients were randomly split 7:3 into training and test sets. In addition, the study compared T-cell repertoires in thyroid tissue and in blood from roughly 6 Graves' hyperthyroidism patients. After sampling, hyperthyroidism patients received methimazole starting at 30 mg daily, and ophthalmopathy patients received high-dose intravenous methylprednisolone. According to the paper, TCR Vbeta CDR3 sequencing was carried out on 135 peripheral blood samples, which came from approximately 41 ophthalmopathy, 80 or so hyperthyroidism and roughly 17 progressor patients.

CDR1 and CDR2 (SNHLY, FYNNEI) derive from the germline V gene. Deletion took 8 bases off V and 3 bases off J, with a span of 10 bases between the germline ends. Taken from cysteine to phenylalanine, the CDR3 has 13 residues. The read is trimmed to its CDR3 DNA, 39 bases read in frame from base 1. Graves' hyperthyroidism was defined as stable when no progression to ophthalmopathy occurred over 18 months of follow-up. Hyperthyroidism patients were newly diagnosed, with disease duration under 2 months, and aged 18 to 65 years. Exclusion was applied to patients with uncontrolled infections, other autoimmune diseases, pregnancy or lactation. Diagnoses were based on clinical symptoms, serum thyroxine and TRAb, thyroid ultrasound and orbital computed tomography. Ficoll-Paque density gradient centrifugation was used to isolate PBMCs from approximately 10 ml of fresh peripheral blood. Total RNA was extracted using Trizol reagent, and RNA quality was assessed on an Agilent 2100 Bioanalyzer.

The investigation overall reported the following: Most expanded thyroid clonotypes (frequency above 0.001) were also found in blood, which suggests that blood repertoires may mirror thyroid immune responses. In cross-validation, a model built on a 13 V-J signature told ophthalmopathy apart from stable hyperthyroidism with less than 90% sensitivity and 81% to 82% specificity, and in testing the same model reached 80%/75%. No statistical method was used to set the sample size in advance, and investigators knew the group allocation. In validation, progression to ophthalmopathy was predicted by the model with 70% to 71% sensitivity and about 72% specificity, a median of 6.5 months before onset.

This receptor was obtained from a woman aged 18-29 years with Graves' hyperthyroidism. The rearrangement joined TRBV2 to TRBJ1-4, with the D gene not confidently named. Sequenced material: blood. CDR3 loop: CASQRTANEKLFF. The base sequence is TGTGCCAGCCAAAGGACCGCTAATGAAAAACTGTTTTTT. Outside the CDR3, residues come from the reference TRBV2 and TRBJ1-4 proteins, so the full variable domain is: EPEVTQTPSHQVTQMGQEVILRCVPISNHLYFYWYRQILGQKVEFLVSFYNNEISEKSEIFDDQFSVERPDGSNFTLKIRSTKLEDSAMYFCASQRTANEKLFFGSGTQLSVL.